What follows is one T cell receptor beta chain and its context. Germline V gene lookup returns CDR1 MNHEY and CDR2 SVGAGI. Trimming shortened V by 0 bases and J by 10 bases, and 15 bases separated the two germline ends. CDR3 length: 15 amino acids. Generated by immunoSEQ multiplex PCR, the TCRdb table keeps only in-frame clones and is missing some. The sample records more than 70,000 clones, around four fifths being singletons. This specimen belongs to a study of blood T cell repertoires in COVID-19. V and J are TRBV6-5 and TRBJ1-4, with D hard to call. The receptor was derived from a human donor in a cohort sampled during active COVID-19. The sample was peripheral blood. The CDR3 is CASSYSTGSRGKLFF. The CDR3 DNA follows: TGTGCCAGCAGTTACTCGACGGGGTCCCGAGGAAAACTGTTTTTT.